The 5 T cell receptor beta chains reported below all come from one sample, sequenced in a study of breast tumors, draining lymph nodes, adjacent tissues. Axillary draining lymph nodes of breast cancer patients supplied the node samples. MiXCR was run by TCRdb on the multiplex PCR reads, yielding one entry per CDR3 protein. The sample lists 270,000 or so distinct CDR3 sequences, 30% occurring once. The sample comprised axillary lymph node tissue. All receptors come from a female donor with breast cancer. Some clones in this sample may be carry-over from other donors' samples.

On this clonotype: Just one base apart from a much larger clone, this may be a read error. The CDR3 protein is CSVEVHQETLYF. CDR3 coding DNA: TGCAGCGTTGAAGTCCACCAAGAGACCCTGTACTTC. The genes are TRBV29-1 and TRBJ2-5; no definite D call. Germline V gene data show CDR1 as SQVTM and CDR2 as ANQGSEA. This CDR3 is built from 12 residues.

This clonotype was seen ten or more times. The rearrangement links TRBV19 to TRBJ2-3, with TRBD2 matching over 7 bases. The CDR3 runs to 15 residues. After removal of 6 bases from V and 2 bases from J, the junction contained 8 bases not matched to a gene. Germline V lookup: CDR1 LNHDA, CDR2 SQIVND (reference sequence). The CDR3 region is CASRETSKDTDTQYF. CDR3 sequence (DNA): TGTGCCAGTAGAGAGACTAGCAAGGACACAGATACGCAGTATTTT.

This clonotype was counted at least ten times. The CDR3 bases are TGTGCCAGCAGCTTGGGCCGGAGTTACAATGAGCAGTTCTTC. Translated: CASSLGRSYNEQFF. The chain has TRBV11-2 and TRBJ2-1; D is ambiguous. Germline lookup yields CDR1 SGHAT and CDR2 FQNNGV. With 3 bases removed from V and 4 bases from J, the gap between germline ends came to 10 bases. The CDR3 contains 14 residues.

As for this clonotype: A clone one base away is much larger, so this may be a read error. V usage is TRBV11-3 and J usage is TRBJ2-3, with unresolved D. Deletions cut 4 bases from V and 3 bases from J, with 17 bases between. CDR1 is SGHNT and CDR2 is YENEEA in the germline V gene. The CDR3 contains 16 residues. CDR3 in DNA: TGTGCCAGCAGCTCGGGCGGCACTCCTAGAACAGATACGCAGTATTTT. It translates to CASSSGGTPRTDTQYF.

This clonotype was found many times. The rearrangement joins TRBV29-1 to TRBJ2-5; 7 bases fit TRBD2. The CDR3 extends over 14 amino acids. Trimming removed 6 bases from V and 2 bases from J; junction bases left unmatched: 9. Germline values: CDR1 SQVTM, CDR2 ANQGSEA. CDR3 DNA: TGCAGCGTGCCCGGCGGGAGTCGGCAAGAGACCCAGTACTTC. Translating gives CSVPGGSRQETQYF.